The rows below give T cell receptor beta chains drawn from one sample of a study of T cell responses to AZD1222 COVID-19 vaccine. Here immunoSEQ multiplex PCR was the method, and the copy in TCRdb shows in-frame clones only, minus some. This table has nearly 110,000 clones, about 90% appearing once. Sequencing used peripheral blood, obtained on day 0 of AZD1222 vaccination. The receptors were gathered from an adult in good health. Both conserved end residues are trimmed from each CDR3. Each record gives: CDR3 protein, V gene, J gene, D gene. The D gene is left open where the match is weak.

CDR3: ASSFSRAVGETQY; V: TRBV7-2; J: TRBJ2-5; D: NA
CDR3: ASSPGGRLNEKLF; V: TRBV7-9; J: TRBJ1-4; D: NA
CDR3: ASSPATGGDYGYT; V: TRBV18; J: TRBJ1-2; D: NA
CDR3: ASSYPAYEQY; V: TRBV6-2/TRBV6-3; J: TRBJ2-7; D: NA
CDR3: ASSQPRASYEQY; V: TRBV23-1; J: TRBJ2-7; D: NA
CDR3: ASRLTGLGNTIY; V: TRBV19; J: TRBJ1-3; D: TRBD1
CDR3: ASSPWGNTEAF; V: TRBV6-5; J: TRBJ1-1; D: NA
CDR3: ASSLSANTEAF; V: TRBV27; J: TRBJ1-1; D: NA
CDR3: ASNRAGQGGRGYT; V: TRBV28; J: TRBJ1-2; D: TRBD1
CDR3: ASSLVRALRTEAF; V: TRBV5-1; J: TRBJ1-1; D: NA
CDR3: ASNRDREETQY; V: TRBV2; J: TRBJ2-5; D: TRBD1
CDR3: ASSVQGAKDEQF; V: TRBV2; J: TRBJ2-1; D: TRBD1
CDR3: ATQDLGGEKLF; V: TRBV19; J: TRBJ1-4; D: NA
CDR3: ASTGVTDTQY; V: TRBV7-9; J: TRBJ2-3; D: NA
CDR3: ATSRDRGSYNEQF; V: TRBV15; J: TRBJ2-1; D: NA